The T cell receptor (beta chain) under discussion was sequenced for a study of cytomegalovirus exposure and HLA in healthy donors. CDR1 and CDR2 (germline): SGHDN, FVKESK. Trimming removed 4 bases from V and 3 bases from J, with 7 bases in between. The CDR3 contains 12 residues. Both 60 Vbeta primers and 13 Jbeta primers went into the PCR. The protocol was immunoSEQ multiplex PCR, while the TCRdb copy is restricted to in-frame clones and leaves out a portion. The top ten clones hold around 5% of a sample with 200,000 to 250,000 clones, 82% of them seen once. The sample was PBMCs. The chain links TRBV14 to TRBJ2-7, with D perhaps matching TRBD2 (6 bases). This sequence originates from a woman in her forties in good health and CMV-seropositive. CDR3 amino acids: CASSPGGYEQYF. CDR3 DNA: TGTGCCAGCAGCCCCGGGGGCTACGAGCAGTACTTC.